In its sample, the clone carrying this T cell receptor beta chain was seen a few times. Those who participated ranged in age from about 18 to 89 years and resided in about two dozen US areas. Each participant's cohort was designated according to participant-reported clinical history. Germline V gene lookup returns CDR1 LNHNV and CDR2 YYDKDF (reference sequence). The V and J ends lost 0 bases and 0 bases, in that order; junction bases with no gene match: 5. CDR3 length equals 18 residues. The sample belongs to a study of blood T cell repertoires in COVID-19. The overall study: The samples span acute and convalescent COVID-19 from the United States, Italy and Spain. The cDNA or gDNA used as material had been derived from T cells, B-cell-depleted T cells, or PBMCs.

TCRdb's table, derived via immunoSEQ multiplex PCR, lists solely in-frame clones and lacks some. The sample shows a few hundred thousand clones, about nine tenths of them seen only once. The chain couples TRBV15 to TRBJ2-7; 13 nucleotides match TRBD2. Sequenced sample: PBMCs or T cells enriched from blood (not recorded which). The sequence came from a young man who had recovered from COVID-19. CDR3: CATSREGTSGESSYEQYF. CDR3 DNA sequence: TGTGCCACCAGCAGAGAAGGGACTAGCGGGGAAAGCTCCTACGAGCAGTACTTC.